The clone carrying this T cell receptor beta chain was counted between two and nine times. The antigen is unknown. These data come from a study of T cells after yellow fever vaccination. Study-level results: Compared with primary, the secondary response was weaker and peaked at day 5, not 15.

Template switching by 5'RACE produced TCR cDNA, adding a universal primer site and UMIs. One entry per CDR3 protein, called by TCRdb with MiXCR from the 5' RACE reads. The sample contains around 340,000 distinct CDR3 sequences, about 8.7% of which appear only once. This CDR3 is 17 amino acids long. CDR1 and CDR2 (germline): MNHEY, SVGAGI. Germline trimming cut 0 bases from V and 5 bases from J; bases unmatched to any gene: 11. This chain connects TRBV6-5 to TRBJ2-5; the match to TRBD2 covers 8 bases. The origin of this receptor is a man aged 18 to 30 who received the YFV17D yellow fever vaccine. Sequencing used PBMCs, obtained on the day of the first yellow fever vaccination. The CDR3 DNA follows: TGTGCCAGCAGTTACTCGATCGGGGGGGGGGCCGGGGAGACCCAGTACTTC. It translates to CASSYSIGGGAGETQYF.